The sample holds a few counts of the clone carrying this T cell receptor (beta chain). This record comes from a study of blood T cell repertoires in COVID-19. Study details: Whether acute or convalescent, the COVID-19 samples came from the United States, Italy and Spain.

Self-reported history from a screening survey and questionnaire set each donor's cohort. Donors in Cohort 3 counted as recovered after two negative PCRs, clearance, or symptom resolution. The ends were cut back, 1 base at V and 5 bases at J, with 11 bases in the middle. The CDR3 length is 13 residues. CDR1 and CDR2 (germline): SQVTM, ANQGSEA. In the original processing: Amplification with reference gene primers provided the estimates of nucleated cell counts. TCRdb's copy holds only in-frame clones and misses some; the assay was immunoSEQ multiplex PCR. Clonal size and the V and J genes are those of that table, whereas D and trimming came from the DNA. The data show a few hundred thousand clones, with 92% seen just once and 15% to 20% held by the top ten.

Material: PBMCs or T cells enriched from blood (not recorded which). The sequence came from a woman in her twenties or thirties who had recovered from COVID-19. J is TRBJ1-1 and V is TRBV29-1; D is unclear. DNA of the CDR3: TGCAGCGTTGAAGGGAGGGAGAGGACTGAAGCTTTCTTT. It encodes CSVEGRERTEAFF.